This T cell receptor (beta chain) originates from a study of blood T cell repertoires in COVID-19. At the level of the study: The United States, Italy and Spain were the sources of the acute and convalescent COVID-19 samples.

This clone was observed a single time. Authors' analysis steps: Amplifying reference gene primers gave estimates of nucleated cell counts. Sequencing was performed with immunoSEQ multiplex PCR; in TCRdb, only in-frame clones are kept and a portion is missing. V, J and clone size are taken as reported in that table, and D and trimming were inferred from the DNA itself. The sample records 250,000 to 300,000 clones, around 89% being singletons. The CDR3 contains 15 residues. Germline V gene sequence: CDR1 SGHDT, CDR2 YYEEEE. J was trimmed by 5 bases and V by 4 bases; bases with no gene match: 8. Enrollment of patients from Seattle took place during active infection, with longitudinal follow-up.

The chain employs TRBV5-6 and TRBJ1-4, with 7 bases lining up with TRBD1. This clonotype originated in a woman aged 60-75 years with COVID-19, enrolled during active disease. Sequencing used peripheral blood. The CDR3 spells CASSILTGSNEKLFF. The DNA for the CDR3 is TGTGCCAGCAGCATATTGACAGGGTCCAATGAAAAACTGTTTTTT.